These T cell receptor beta chains were read from a single sample in a study of blood T cells in healthy people across ages. TCRdb used MiXCR to reprocess the 5' RACE reads, holding one entry per CDR3 protein. The data contain 750,000 or so distinct CDR3 sequences, 20% to 30% of them singletons. A further study also used this sample, focusing on T cells of mothers and their children.

Input material: blood. Every receptor here comes from a boy between 10 and 17 years old in good health. CDR3s include the opening cysteine and the closing phenylalanine or tryptophan. Each record gives: V gene, clone size, J gene, D gene, CDR3 protein, CDR3 DNA. The D gene is left open where the match is weak. Size tells how often a clone was seen (once, few, many) or the class of an expanded clone, and some rows leave it out.

V: TRBV7-3; size: -; J: TRBJ2-1; D: -; CDR3: CASSLDPANEQFF; DNA: TGTGCCAGCAGCTTAGACCCCGCCAATGAGCAGTTCTTC
V: TRBV3-1; size: few; J: TRBJ2-1; D: TRBD2; CDR3: CASSPHPDSGGNEQFF; DNA: TGTGCCAGCAGCCCCCACCCGGACTCCGGGGGGAATGAGCAGTTCTTC
V: TRBV11-3; size: few; J: TRBJ2-3; D: -; CDR3: CASSQAGTYFTDTQYF; DNA: TGTGCCAGCAGCCAGGCCGGGACCTACTTCACAGATACGCAGTATTTT
V: TRBV12-3/TRBV12-4; size: -; J: TRBJ2-3; D: -; CDR3: CASSLRGSHTDTQYF; DNA: TGTGCCAGCAGTTTAAGGGGGTCACACACAGATACGCAGTATTTT
V: TRBV3-1; size: few; J: TRBJ2-3; D: -; CDR3: CASSQDQGPVNDTQYF; DNA: TGTGCCAGCAGCCAAGATCAAGGCCCCGTGAACGATACGCAGTATTTT
V: TRBV27; size: -; J: TRBJ2-1; D: -; CDR3: CASNLLGPNNEQFF; DNA: TGTGCCAGCAATTTGTTGGGACCGAACAATGAGCAGTTCTTC
V: TRBV29-1; size: few; J: TRBJ2-7; D: TRBD2; CDR3: CSARTSGDAYEQYF; DNA: TGCAGCGCCCGGACTAGCGGGGATGCCTACGAGCAGTACTTC
V: TRBV5-1; size: -; J: TRBJ2-1; D: TRBD1; CDR3: CASRTGQRYNEQFF; DNA: TGCGCCAGCAGAACGGGACAGCGCTACAATGAGCAGTTCTTC
V: TRBV5-1; size: few; J: TRBJ2-1; D: TRBD1; CDR3: CASRTGGSYNEQFF; DNA: TGCGCCAGCAGGACAGGGGGCTCCTACAATGAGCAGTTCTTC
V: TRBV12-3/TRBV12-4; size: few; J: TRBJ2-7; D: -; CDR3: CASSFGSKPYEQYF; DNA: TGTGCCAGCAGTTTCGGCTCGAAACCCTACGAGCAGTACTTC
V: TRBV12-3/TRBV12-4; size: -; J: TRBJ1-1; D: -; CDR3: CASRLDTEAFF; DNA: TGTGCCAGCAGACTTGACACTGAAGCTTTCTTT
V: TRBV7-9; size: few; J: TRBJ2-7; D: TRBD2; CDR3: CASKPSGDFYEQYF; DNA: TGTGCCAGCAAGCCTAGCGGGGATTTCTACGAGCAGTACTTC
V: TRBV7-9; size: -; J: TRBJ2-3; D: -; CDR3: CASSLAESDTQYF; DNA: TGTGCCAGCAGCTTAGCGGAGTCAGATACGCAGTATTTT
V: TRBV7-9; size: -; J: TRBJ2-5; D: -; CDR3: CASSFLAPGGETQYF; DNA: TGTGCCAGCAGCTTCTTAGCACCCGGTGGGGAGACCCAGTACTTC
V: TRBV18; size: -; J: TRBJ2-5; D: -; CDR3: CASSPSAETLRETQYF; DNA: TGTGCCAGCTCACCGTCAGCGGAAACTCTCCGGGAGACCCAGTACTTC
V: TRBV11-2; size: few; J: TRBJ2-2; D: -; CDR3: CASMRRGAMGTGELFF; DNA: TGTGCCAGCATGCGTCGGGGGGCCATGGGCACCGGGGAGCTGTTTTTT
V: TRBV12-3/TRBV12-4; size: -; J: TRBJ1-2; D: -; CDR3: CASTSDGAYGYTF; DNA: TGTGCCAGCACCTCGGACGGGGCGTACGGCTACACCTTC
V: TRBV4-3; size: -; J: TRBJ1-2; D: TRBD1; CDR3: CASSQDPTGTVGGYTF; DNA: TGCGCCAGCAGCCAAGATCCCACAGGGACAGTCGGTGGCTACACCTTC
V: TRBV6-2/TRBV6-3; size: -; J: TRBJ1-1; D: TRBD1; CDR3: CASSRGGGTEAFF; DNA: TGTGCCAGCAGCAGGGGGGGGGGCACTGAAGCTTTCTTT
V: TRBV20-1; size: -; J: TRBJ1-5; D: TRBD1; CDR3: CSASSGTDNQPQHF; DNA: TGCAGTGCTAGCTCCGGGACAGACAATCAGCCCCAGCATTTT
V: TRBV12-3/TRBV12-4; size: -; J: TRBJ2-7; D: TRBD2; CDR3: CASNFAGREPYEQYF; DNA: TGTGCCAGCAACTTTGCTGGGAGGGAACCCTACGAGCAGTACTTC
V: TRBV5-5; size: -; J: TRBJ2-5; D: TRBD1; CDR3: CASSRTGVSYEENRETQYF; DNA: TGTGCCAGCAGCCGGACAGGGGTTAGTTACGAAGAAAATCGGGAGACCCAGTACTTC
V: TRBV6-1; size: -; J: TRBJ1-6; D: -; CDR3: CASSESRIPLLNSPLHF; DNA: TGTGCCAGCAGTGAATCCCGGATACCGCTCCTTAATTCACCCCTCCACTTT
V: TRBV27; size: few; J: TRBJ1-4; D: -; CDR3: CASSPQGTTNEKLFF; DNA: TGTGCCAGCAGTCCCCAGGGTACAACTAATGAAAAACTGTTTTTT
V: TRBV29-1; size: few; J: TRBJ2-1; D: TRBD2; CDR3: CSGLPGGDEQFF; DNA: TGCAGCGGTCTACCCGGGGGGGATGAGCAGTTCTTC
V: TRBV6-2/TRBV6-3; size: -; J: TRBJ1-6; D: -; CDR3: CASSYAGSTGPNSPLHF; DNA: TGTGCCAGCAGTTACGCGGGATCTACCGGACCTAATTCACCCCTCCACTTT
V: TRBV5-6; size: few; J: TRBJ2-7; D: TRBD1; CDR3: CASSSTKTGGLYEQYF; DNA: TGTGCCAGCAGCTCCACCAAGACAGGGGGCTTGTACGAGCAGTACTTC
V: TRBV6-5; size: -; J: TRBJ1-2; D: -; CDR3: CASSPDRIHGYTF; DNA: TGTGCCAGCAGTCCCGACAGGATTCATGGCTACACCTTC
V: TRBV20-1; size: -; J: TRBJ1-1; D: TRBD1; CDR3: CSAAGQANEAFF; DNA: TGCAGTGCCGCGGGACAGGCTAATGAAGCTTTCTTT
V: TRBV7-2; size: -; J: TRBJ2-3; D: -; CDR3: CASSFRGGPDTQYF; DNA: TGTGCCAGCAGCTTCAGGGGAGGCCCAGATACGCAGTATTTT
V: TRBV5-1; size: few; J: TRBJ1-1; D: -; CDR3: CASSLDYTEAFF; DNA: TGCGCCAGCAGCTTGGACTACACTGAAGCTTTCTTT
V: TRBV29-1; size: -; J: TRBJ2-5; D: -; CDR3: CSVERAQYF; DNA: TGCAGCGTTGAGAGGGCCCAGTACTTC
V: TRBV5-4; size: -; J: TRBJ2-5; D: -; CDR3: CASNFPSDLYQETQYF; DNA: TGTGCCAGCAACTTCCCTAGCGACTTGTACCAAGAGACCCAGTACTTC
V: TRBV5-1; size: -; J: TRBJ2-5; D: -; CDR3: CASSPPLASKETQYF; DNA: TGCGCCAGCAGCCCCCCTCTAGCGTCGAAAGAGACCCAGTACTTC
V: TRBV28; size: -; J: TRBJ2-5; D: -; CDR3: CASSLGTTLQETQYF; DNA: TGTGCCAGCAGTTTAGGGACAACTCTCCAAGAGACCCAGTACTTC
V: TRBV28; size: few; J: TRBJ2-1; D: -; CDR3: CASSLQGSNEQFF; DNA: TGTGCCAGCAGTTTACAGGGGTCTAATGAGCAGTTCTTC
V: TRBV11-2; size: few; J: TRBJ2-1; D: -; CDR3: CASTVGGGNEQFF; DNA: TGTGCCAGCACCGTTGGGGGCGGCAATGAGCAGTTCTTC
V: TRBV20-1; size: few; J: TRBJ2-1; D: -; CDR3: CSAREHNEQFF; DNA: TGCAGTGCTAGAGAACACAATGAGCAGTTCTTC
V: TRBV28; size: few; J: TRBJ1-5; D: -; CDR3: CATLHWGGEPQHF; DNA: TGTGCCACCCTTCACTGGGGGGGGGAGCCCCAGCATTTT
V: TRBV20-1; size: -; J: TRBJ1-2; D: -; CDR3: CSAGNRASYGYTF; DNA: TGCAGTGCTGGTAACAGGGCCAGCTATGGCTACACCTTC
V: TRBV9; size: few; J: TRBJ2-2; D: TRBD1; CDR3: CASSAGQCTGELFF; DNA: TGTGCCAGCAGCGCGGGACAGTGCACCGGGGAGCTGTTTTTT
V: TRBV7-8; size: -; J: TRBJ2-1; D: -; CDR3: CASSYRPTGNEQFF; DNA: TGTGCCAGCAGCTACCGACCGACAGGTAATGAGCAGTTCTTC
V: TRBV20-1; size: few; J: TRBJ2-3; D: TRBD1; CDR3: CSARADRGGTDTQYF; DNA: TGCAGTGCTAGAGCCGACAGGGGAGGCACAGATACGCAGTATTTT
V: TRBV2; size: few; J: TRBJ2-7; D: TRBD1; CDR3: CASSATGISYEQYF; DNA: TGTGCCAGCAGCGCGACAGGGATCTCCTACGAGCAGTACTTC
V: TRBV7-9; size: once; J: TRBJ2-1; D: -; CDR3: CASSSLTLYNEQFF; DNA: TGTGCCAGCAGCTCTCTGACACTTTACAATGAGCAGTTCTTC
V: TRBV3-1; size: -; J: TRBJ1-1; D: -; CDR3: CASSQRGVGTEAFF; DNA: TGTGCCAGCAGCCAGAGGGGCGTTGGCACTGAAGCTTTCTTT
V: TRBV6-6; size: -; J: TRBJ2-5; D: -; CDR3: CASRSWETQYF; DNA: TGTGCCAGCAGATCCTGGGAGACCCAGTACTTC
V: TRBV14; size: -; J: TRBJ2-5; D: TRBD2; CDR3: CASSRRLAGEESQYF; DNA: TGTGCCAGCAGCCGCCGGCTAGCGGGGGAAGAGTCCCAGTACTTC
V: TRBV7-2; size: -; J: TRBJ1-2; D: -; CDR3: CASSLVVWTDGYTF; DNA: TGTGCCAGCAGCTTAGTAGTATGGACAGATGGCTACACCTTC
V: TRBV7-6; size: -; J: TRBJ2-2; D: -; CDR3: CASSPITGKTTGELFF; DNA: TGTGCCAGCAGCCCCATCACAGGGAAGACCACCGGGGAGCTGTTTTTT
V: TRBV12-3/TRBV12-4; size: many; J: TRBJ1-2; D: TRBD1; CDR3: CASIIAGTGGYTF; DNA: TGTGCCAGCATTATCGCCGGGACAGGAGGGTACACCTTC
V: TRBV28; size: many; J: TRBJ2-5; D: -; CDR3: CASSWGAKETQYF; DNA: TGTGCCAGCAGTTGGGGAGCGAAAGAGACCCAGTACTTC
V: TRBV24-1; size: few; J: TRBJ2-1; D: TRBD1; CDR3: CATSQGDNWDEQFF; DNA: TGTGCCACCAGCCAGGGGGATAATTGGGATGAGCAGTTCTTC
V: TRBV5-6; size: few; J: TRBJ1-5; D: -; CDR3: CASSSDGFNQPQHF; DNA: TGTGCCAGCAGCTCGGACGGATTCAATCAGCCCCAGCATTTT
V: TRBV29-1; size: -; J: TRBJ2-3; D: -; CDR3: CSVGPDYTDTQYF; DNA: TGCAGCGTCGGACCGGACTACACAGATACGCAGTATTTT